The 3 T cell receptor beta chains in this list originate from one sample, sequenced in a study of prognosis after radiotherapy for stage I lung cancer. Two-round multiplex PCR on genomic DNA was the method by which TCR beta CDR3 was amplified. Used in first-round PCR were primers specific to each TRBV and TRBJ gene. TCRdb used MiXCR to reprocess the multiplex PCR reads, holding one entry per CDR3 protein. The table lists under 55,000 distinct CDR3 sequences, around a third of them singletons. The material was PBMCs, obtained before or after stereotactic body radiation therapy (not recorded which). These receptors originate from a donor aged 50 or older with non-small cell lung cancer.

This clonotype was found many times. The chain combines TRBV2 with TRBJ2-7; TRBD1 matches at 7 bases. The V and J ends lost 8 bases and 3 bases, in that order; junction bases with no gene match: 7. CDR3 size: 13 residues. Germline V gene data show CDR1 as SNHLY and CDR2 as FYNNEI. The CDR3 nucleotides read TGTGCCAGCTCGGGACAGCATCTCTACGAGCAGTACTTC. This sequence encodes CASSGQHLYEQYF.

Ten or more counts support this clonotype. In DNA form, the CDR3 reads TGTGCCAGCACCCTTGAGGGAGGGCCATTCTATGAGCAGTTCTTC. Encoded protein: CASTLEGGPFYEQFF. V is TRBV6-1 and J is TRBJ2-1; 7 bases align to TRBD2. In germline, CDR1 is MNHNS, CDR2 SASEGT. J gave up 8 bases and V 7 bases, and 14 bases lay outside the gene matches. CDR3 length: 15 amino acids.

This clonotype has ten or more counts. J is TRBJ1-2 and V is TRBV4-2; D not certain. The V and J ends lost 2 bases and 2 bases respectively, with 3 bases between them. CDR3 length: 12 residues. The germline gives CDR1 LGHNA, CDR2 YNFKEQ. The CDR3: CASSQKNYGYTF. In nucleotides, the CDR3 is TGTGCCAGCAGCCAAAAGAACTATGGCTACACCTTC.